The 12 T cell receptor beta chains reported below all come from one sample, sequenced in a study of TIL therapy for anti-PD-1-resistant metastatic lung cancer. Regarding time point: pre-treatment sample, taken before nivolumab and TIL therapy. The immunoSEQ assay was v3. Generated by immunoSEQ multiplex PCR, the TCRdb table keeps only in-frame clones and is missing some. Here the sample spans about 60,000 clones, roughly 84% being singletons. The material was blood, obtained at baseline. These receptors all come from a person aged 25-85 years with non-small cell lung cancer.

This clone was observed once. The chain couples TRBV5-1 to TRBJ2-5; D is unclear. The CDR3 loop spans 11 amino acids. V lost 5 bases, J lost 5 bases, and 7 bases lay in between. CDR1 and CDR2 (germline): SGHRS, YFSETQ. The CDR3 region has the DNA TGCGCCAGCAGGTTCGCCGAGACCCAGTACTTC. Its translation: CASRFAETQYF.

This chain joins TRBV10-3 and TRBJ1-5, with no clear D. Trimming took off 6 bases at V and 0 bases at J, with 9 bases between the two ends. Germline CDR1 reads ENHRY; CDR2 reads SYGVKD. This CDR3 region has 14 residues. The CDR3 DNA reads as TGTGCCATCAGCCGAGAGAGTAGCAATCAGCCCCAGCATTTT. It specifies CAISRESSNQPQHF.

The chain joins TRBV19 to TRBJ2-7, with a possible D match to TRBD1 (5 bases). Germline loops: CDR1 LNHDA, CDR2 SQIVND (reference sequence). CDR3 size: 15 residues. V lost 1 base and J lost 2, with 12 bases in between. Written as DNA, the CDR3 is TGTGCCAGTAGTATAGGCGCAGGGTTTACCTACGAGCAGTACTTC. This encodes CASSIGAGFTYEQYF.

The V call is TRBV11-2, the J call TRBJ1-1, with TRBD1 matching 7 bases. Germline assignment: CDR1 SGHAT and CDR2 FQNNGV. CDR3 length: 16 amino acids. V was pared by 5 bases and J by 1 base, with 10 bases of the junction left unmatched. As DNA, the CDR3 is TGTGCCAGCAGCGGATACAGGGGAAGGAGGAACACTGAAGCTTTCTTT. Protein: CASSGYRGRRNTEAFF. Supplemented by reference TRBV11-2 and TRBJ1-1, the full variable domain reads EAGVAQSPRYKIIEKRQSVAFWCNPISGHATLYWYQQILGQGPKLLIQFQNNGVVDDSQLPKDRFSAERLKGVDSTLKIQPAKLEDSAVYLCASSGYRGRRNTEAFFGQGTRLTVV.

As to this clone: This CDR3 is also generated by other DNA sequences in the sample. The rearrangement joins TRBV28 to TRBJ2-1, with 8 bases aligning to TRBD2. CDR1 and CDR2 (germline): MDHEN, SYDVKM. J gave up 0 bases and V 6 bases, and 4 bases lay outside the gene matches. This CDR3 spans 15 amino acids. The CDR3 DNA sequence: TGTGCCAGCAGCCTCGGGGGGGTCTCCTACAATGAGCAGTTCTTC. This gives the protein CASSLGGVSYNEQFF.

The V and J genes are TRBV7-2 and TRBJ1-1; D is undetermined. V lost 5 bases and J lost 6, with 16 bases in between. The CDR3 has 14 amino acids. The V gene's germline CDR1 is SGHTA and CDR2 FQGNSA. The CDR3, as DNA: TGTGCCAGCAGCCCGTCGACCGTCAGGCCTGAAGCTTTCTTT. Its translation is CASSPSTVRPEAFF. Supplemented by reference TRBV7-2 and TRBJ1-1, the full variable domain reads GAGVSQSPSNKVTEKGKDVELRCDPISGHTALYWYRQSLGQGLEFLIYFQGNSAPDKSGLPSDRFSAERTGGSVSTLTIQRTQQEDSAVYLCASSPSTVRPEAFFGQGTRLTVV.

The chain employs TRBV7-9 and TRBJ2-7; possibly TRBD1 for D (5 bases). The V gene lost 4 bases and the J gene lost 0 bases, with 16 bases spanning the gap. Germline CDR1 and CDR2: SEHNR and FQNEAQ (reference sequence). CDR3 length: 16 amino acids. The CDR3 DNA is TGTGCCAGCAGCTCCCCGAGAAAAGACAGCTCCTACGAGCAGTACTTC. It yields the protein CASSSPRKDSSYEQYF.

The chain joins TRBV7-6 to TRBJ1-1, with a weak D call TRBD1 (5 bases). The germline gives CDR1 SGHVS, CDR2 FNYEAQ. Trimming left V 5 bases short and J 1 base short, with 8 bases between. The CDR3 contains 13 residues. CDR3 in amino acids: CASSRQQNTEAFF. In DNA, the CDR3 is TGTGCCAGCAGCCGACAGCAGAACACTGAAGCTTTCTTT.

This chain connects TRBV11-2 to TRBJ2-1, with 9 bases identical to TRBD2. CDR3 length equals 15 residues. The V and J ends lost 7 bases and 6 bases, in that order; junction bases with no gene match: 10. Per the germline V gene, CDR1 is SGHAT and CDR2 is FQNNGV. The CDR3, as DNA: TGTGCCAGCACCCTGGAGGGCGGGAGGGCCAATGAGCAGTTCTTC. It yields the protein CASTLEGGRANEQFF.

V gene TRBV24-1 combines with J gene TRBJ2-2, with D perhaps matching TRBD2 (5 bases). Trimming left V 1 base short and J 6 bases short, with 8 bases between. CDR3 length: 14 residues. Germline V gene lookup returns CDR1 KGHDR and CDR2 SFDVKD. CDR3 bases: TGTGCCACCAGTGATTTCTCCGGGGCCGGGGAGCTGTTTTTT. This sequence encodes CATSDFSGAGELFF.

The rearrangement links TRBV28 to TRBJ1-5; 10 nucleotides align to TRBD1. The CDR3 contains 14 residues. CDR1 is MDHEN, CDR2 SYDVKM, per germline. V lost 5 bases to trimming and J lost 7 bases; unmatched junction nucleotides: 5. CDR3 residues: CASSPGTGDQPQHF. In DNA, the CDR3 is TGTGCCAGCAGTCCCGGGACAGGGGACCAGCCCCAGCATTTT.

The V and J genes are TRBV11-1 and TRBJ2-1; 8 nucleotides match TRBD2. The CDR3 sequence is 14 residues long. Germline trimming cut 3 bases from V and 6 bases from J; bases unmatched to any gene: 4. Germline CDR1 and CDR2: SGHAT and FQDESV (reference sequence). The chain's CDR3 is CASSFSGGLNEQFF. CDR3 DNA sequence: TGTGCCAGCAGCTTCAGCGGGGGCCTCAATGAGCAGTTCTTC.